This entry lists 13 T cell receptor beta chains sequenced from one sample in a study of T cells in Graves' hyperthyroidism and ophthalmopathy. Using RNA transcripts as the source, TCR beta CDR3 regions were amplified. The HTBI primer set was used in a first-round RT-PCR of the TCR CDR3. MiXCR, run by TCRdb on the multiplex PCR reads, gives a single entry per CDR3 protein. The sample includes around 620,000 distinct CDR3 sequences, over 12% seen only once; the top ten take over 6%. The sequenced material came from blood. The origin of the receptors is a woman under 30 with Graves' ophthalmopathy.

This clonotype showed up many times. The chain joins TRBV28 to TRBJ2-7; D is unresolved. Trimming took off 5 bases at V and 2 bases at J, with 7 bases between the two ends. CDR3 size: 12 residues. Germline V gives CDR1 MDHEN, CDR2 SYDVKM. DNA of the CDR3: TGTGCCAGCAGTCCAGACACCTACGAGCAGTACTTC. Translation: CASSPDTYEQYF. Drawing the rest from reference TRBV28 and TRBJ2-7, the complete variable domain is DVKVTQSSRYLVKRTGEKVFLECVQDMDHENMFWYRQDPGLGLRLIYFSYDVKMKEKGDIPEGYSVSREKKERFSLILESASTNQTSMYLCASSPDTYEQYFGPGTRLTVT.

This clonotype was counted at least ten times. The rearrangement uses TRBV28 and TRBJ2-7; D perhaps matches TRBD1 (5 bases). The CDR3 extends over 14 amino acids. Germline CDR1 MDHEN, CDR2 SYDVKM. Deletions cut 5 bases from V and 1 base from J, with 12 bases between. The CDR3 nucleotides read TGTGCCAGCAGTAGGAGACAGAAATCCTACGAGCAGTACTTC. It yields the protein CASSRRQKSYEQYF. Supplemented by reference TRBV28 and TRBJ2-7, the full variable domain reads DVKVTQSSRYLVKRTGEKVFLECVQDMDHENMFWYRQDPGLGLRLIYFSYDVKMKEKGDIPEGYSVSREKKERFSLILESASTNQTSMYLCASSRRQKSYEQYFGPGTRLTVT.

The rearrangement links TRBV24-1 to TRBJ2-1, with TRBD2 matching 16 bases. V was clipped by 4 bases and J by 7 bases; unmatched bases: 6. The CDR3 contains 17 residues. Germline assignment: CDR1 KGHDR and CDR2 SFDVKD. Here the CDR3 DNA reads TGTGCCACCAGTGAACCGGGACTAGCGGGAGGGGGGAATGAGCAGTTCTTC. Its translation: CATSEPGLAGGGNEQFF.

This clonotype appeared many times. The chain joins TRBV6-1 to TRBJ2-3; D may be TRBD1 (7 bases). Germline V gives CDR1 MNHNS, CDR2 SASEGT. This CDR3 comprises 17 residues. V lost 5 bases to trimming and J lost 1 base, with 19 bases between them. DNA for the CDR3: TGTGCCAGCAGTCCTCAGGGGGGAGTAGGGCGCACAGATACGCAGTATTTT. Amino acid sequence: CASSPQGGVGRTDTQYF.

The sample holds many counts of this clonotype. The chain carries TRBV13 and TRBJ1-3, with 9 bases fitting TRBD1. Trimming took 5 bases from V and 2 from J; bases not matched to a gene: 10. The CDR3 sequence is 17 residues long. Germline-derived CDR1 and CDR2 are PRHDT and FYEKMQ (reference sequence). The CDR3 region has the DNA TGTGCCAGCAGCCAAAGGCCGGGACAGGGAGCTGGAAACACCATATATTTT. This sequence encodes CASSQRPGQGAGNTIYF.

Turning to this clonotype: This sequence may be a read error, since a much larger clone differs from it by one base. V gene TRBV20-1 combines with J gene TRBJ2-6; 12 bases agree with TRBD1. This CDR3 is built from 18 residues. V lost 5 bases, J lost 4 bases, and 12 bases stayed unmatched. Germline V gene sequence: CDR1 DFQATT, CDR2 SNEGSKA (reference sequence). The CDR3 spells CSAGGGTGGAEGANVLTF. CDR3 DNA sequence: TGCAGTGCTGGAGGTGGGACAGGGGGCGCGGAAGGGGCCAACGTCCTGACTTTC.

This clonotype has just a few counts. The chain is built from TRBV6-2 or TRBV6-3 and TRBJ2-7, with 11 bases fitting TRBD2. This CDR3 is 16 amino acids long. Trimming took 3 bases from V and 7 from J; bases not matched to a gene: 11. From germline, CDR1 is MNHEY and CDR2 SVGEGT. The chain's CDR3 is CASSYYLLAGGREQYF. Written as DNA, the CDR3 is TGTGCCAGCAGTTATTACCTTCTAGCGGGAGGTCGGGAGCAGTACTTC.

The rearrangement joins TRBV7-2 to TRBJ1-2; 8 bases match TRBD1. Germline V CDR1 and CDR2: SGHTA, FQGNSA. The CDR3 is 16 residues long. J was trimmed by 4 bases and V by 0 bases; bases with no gene match: 7. The CDR3 is CASSLAPTGVGYGYTF. The DNA for the CDR3 is TGTGCCAGCAGCTTAGCCCCGACAGGGGTCGGCTATGGCTACACCTTC.

This clonotype was recorded many times. J is TRBJ2-2 and V is TRBV3-1, with 9 positions matching TRBD1. Germline CDR1 is LGHDT and CDR2 is YNNKEL (reference sequence). After removal of 5 bases from V and 7 bases from J, the junction contained 8 bases not matched to a gene. The CDR3 spans 15 residues. In DNA, the CDR3 is TGTGCCAGCAGCTTAAGACAGGGGGTGGACGGGGAGCTGTTTTTT. Its translation is CASSLRQGVDGELFF.

At least ten counts were recorded for this clonotype. The genes are TRBV27 and TRBJ2-1; TRBD2 matches 13 bases. Germline V lookup: CDR1 MNHEY, CDR2 SMNVEV (reference sequence). J lost 0 bases, V lost 5 bases, and 4 bases had no gene match. The CDR3 is 17 amino acids. The DNA for the CDR3 is TGTGCCAGCAGTCAGGGACTAGCGGGGAGCTCCTACAATGAGCAGTTCTTC. This gives the protein CASSQGLAGSSYNEQFF.

This clonotype has a handful of counts. This chain connects TRBV4-1 to TRBJ2-1, with 13 nucleotides matching TRBD2. Germline trimming cut 5 bases from V and 8 bases from J; bases unmatched to any gene: 9. Germline V gene lookup returns CDR1 MGHRA and CDR2 YSYEKL. CDR3 length equals 16 residues. The DNA of the CDR3 is TGCGCCAGCAGCTTGAGCGCACTAGCGGGAGGGTATGAGCAGTTCTTC. This sequence encodes CASSLSALAGGYEQFF.

This clonotype showed up many times. The V gene is TRBV11-3, the J gene TRBJ2-1; TRBD2 agrees at 15 bases. Per the germline V gene, CDR1 is SGHNT and CDR2 is YENEEA. The ends lost 5 bases at V and 4 bases at J; junction bases unmatched: 12. The CDR3 covers 19 residues. CDR3 residues: CASSVGGLAGGPIYNEQFF. The CDR3 DNA sequence: TGTGCCAGCAGCGTAGGAGGACTAGCGGGAGGGCCTATATACAATGAGCAGTTCTTC. The full variable domain, its missing parts supplied by reference TRBV11-3 and TRBJ2-1, is EAGVVQSPRYKIIEKKQPVAFWCNPISGHNTLYWYLQNLGQGPELLIRYENEEAVDDSQLPKDRFSAERLKGVDSTLKIQPAELGDSAVYLCASSVGGLAGGPIYNEQFFGPGTRLTVL.

Ten or more counts support this clonotype. This rearrangement joins TRBV20-1 to TRBJ2-3; TRBD1 might be the D (6 bases). The CDR3 extends over 13 amino acids. CDR1 and CDR2 (germline): DFQATT, SNEGSKA (reference sequence). Trimming cost V 5 bases and J 3 bases, with 12 bases left between them. The CDR3 bases are TGCAGTGCTCCGGCCAGGGGAACAGATACGCAGTATTTT. Translating it yields CSAPARGTDTQYF.